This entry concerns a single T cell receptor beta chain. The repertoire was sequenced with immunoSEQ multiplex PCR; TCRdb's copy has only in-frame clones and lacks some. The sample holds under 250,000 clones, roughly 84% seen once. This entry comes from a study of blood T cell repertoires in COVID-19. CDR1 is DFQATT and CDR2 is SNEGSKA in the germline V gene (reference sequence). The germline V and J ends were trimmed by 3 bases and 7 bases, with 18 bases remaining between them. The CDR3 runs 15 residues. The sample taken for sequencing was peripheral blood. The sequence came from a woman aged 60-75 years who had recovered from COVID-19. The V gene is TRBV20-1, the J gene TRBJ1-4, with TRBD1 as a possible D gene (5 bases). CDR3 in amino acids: CSASLPGITGEKLFF. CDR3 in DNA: TGCAGTGCTAGTCTACCAGGGATCACCGGTGAAAAACTGTTTTTT.